The rows below give T cell receptor beta chains drawn from one sample of a study of cytomegalovirus exposure and HLA in healthy donors. Sequenced by immunoSEQ multiplex PCR; TCRdb stores in-frame clones only, minus some. The sample records 100,000 to 140,000 clones, about 80% being singletons. Input material: PBMCs. The receptors here all came from a man younger than 40 in good health and CMV-seropositive. Each CDR3 is given with its conserved first and last residue. Each record gives: D gene, V gene, J gene, clone size, CDR3 protein, CDR3 DNA. The D gene is left open where the match is weak. The listing skips clone size in some rows; elsewhere it reads once, few, many or a size class.

TRBD1	TRBV5-6	TRBJ1-2	-	CASSARTGGPYGYTF	TGTGCCAGCAGCGCGAGGACAGGGGGGCCCTATGGCTACACCTTC
TRBD2	TRBV4-1	TRBJ2-1	-	CASSQTSGGGYEQFF	TGCGCCAGCAGCCAGACTAGCGGGGGGGGCTATGAGCAGTTCTTC
-	TRBV4-1	TRBJ1-5	-	CASSTGQVSNQPQHF	TGCGCCAGCAGCACGGGACAAGTTAGCAATCAGCCCCAGCATTTT
-	TRBV6-5	TRBJ2-1	-	CASSYPRGYNEQFF	TGTGCCAGCAGTTACCCAAGGGGATACAATGAGCAGTTCTTC
-	TRBV6-1	TRBJ1-2	few	CASSETGNYGYTF	TGTGCCAGCAGTGAAACAGGCAACTATGGCTACACCTTC
TRBD1	TRBV10-2	TRBJ1-1	-	CASSDGARGYTEAFF	TGCGCCAGCAGTGACGGTGCCAGGGGGTATACTGAAGCTTTCTTT
TRBD1	TRBV27	TRBJ1-2	-	CASRPRDRGYGYTF	TGTGCCAGCAGGCCCCGGGACAGGGGTTATGGCTACACCTTC
TRBD1	TRBV5-4	TRBJ1-1	once	CASNYRGMSEAFF	TGTGCCAGCAACTACAGGGGGATGAGTGAAGCTTTCTTT
TRBD1	TRBV2	TRBJ1-1	-	CASSRQGRAFF	TGTGCCAGCAGCCGACAGGGAAGAGCTTTCTTT
TRBD2	TRBV7-9	TRBJ2-1	-	CSSSPGGVEQFF	TGTTCCAGCAGCCCCGGGGGGGTTGAGCAGTTCTTC
-	TRBV10-1	TRBJ2-1	-	CASREQPGRGLDEQFF	TGCGCCAGCAGGGAGCAGCCGGGACGGGGGTTGGATGAGCAGTTCTTC
TRBD2	TRBV7-6	TRBJ2-1	-	CASVLGGAYNEQFF	TGTGCCAGCGTCCTCGGGGGGGCCTACAATGAGCAGTTCTTC
TRBD1	TRBV7-3	TRBJ1-1	-	CASSPGTGKTEAFF	TGTGCCAGCAGCCCCGGGACAGGGAAAACTGAAGCTTTCTTT
-	TRBV7-6	TRBJ1-5	-	CASSNGGNQPQHF	TGTGCCAGCAGCAACGGGGGCAATCAGCCCCAGCATTTT
-	TRBV4-1	TRBJ1-3	-	CASSQESGSGNTIYF	TGCGCCAGCAGCCAAGAAAGCGGTTCTGGAAACACCATATATTTT
TRBD2	TRBV30	TRBJ2-1	-	CAWGTSGGNEQFF	TGTGCCTGGGGGACTAGCGGGGGTAATGAGCAGTTCTTC
TRBD1	TRBV7-9	TRBJ1-1	few	CASRPGGMGTEAFF	TGTGCCAGCAGACCAGGGGGCATGGGTACTGAAGCTTTCTTT
-	TRBV4-2	TRBJ1-5	-	CASSQGWGSQNQPQHF	TGTGCCAGCAGCCAAGGGTGGGGCAGCCAGAATCAGCCCCAGCATTTT
-	TRBV27	TRBJ2-2	once	CASLGQGGTGELFF	TGTGCCAGTCTCGGGCAGGGAGGCACCGGGGAGCTGTTTTTT
TRBD1	TRBV7-9	TRBJ1-1	-	CSSSRGQGRAFF	TGTTCCAGCAGTCGTGGACAGGGTCGAGCTTTCTTT
-	TRBV5-1	TRBJ1-1	-	CASSPVGIAEAFF	TGCGCCAGCAGCCCCGTCGGGATCGCTGAAGCTTTCTTT
-	TRBV4-2	TRBJ1-2	-	CASSQVLGNGYTF	TGTGCCAGCAGCCAAGTCTTGGGCAATGGCTACACCTTC
TRBD2	TRBV27	TRBJ2-7	-	CASSWSGTTPEQYF	TGTGCCAGCAGTTGGTCCGGGACTACCCCCGAGCAGTACTTC
-	TRBV6-6	TRBJ2-7	-	CASSSPPDEQYF	TGTGCCAGCAGTTCTCCCCCAGACGAGCAGTACTTC
-	TRBV13	TRBJ2-2	-	CASSSRDTNTGELFF	TGTGCCAGCAGCTCACGGGACACCAACACCGGGGAGCTGTTTTTT
TRBD1	TRBV5-1	TRBJ1-1	-	CASRLGTGNTEAFF	TGCGCCAGCAGGTTAGGGACAGGGAACACTGAAGCTTTCTTT
TRBD2	TRBV4-2	TRBJ2-5	-	CASSQDGLRGGRVTQYF	TGTGCCAGCAGCCAAGACGGGTTGCGGGGGGGCAGGGTGACCCAGTACTTC
-	TRBV18	TRBJ2-4	-	CASSPGQIAKNIQYF	TGTGCCAGCTCACCAGGGCAGATAGCCAAAAACATTCAGTACTTC
TRBD1	TRBV6-6	TRBJ1-1	-	CASRITGDRANEAFF	TGTGCCAGCAGAATAACGGGGGACAGGGCAAATGAAGCTTTCTTT
-	TRBV27	TRBJ2-7	once	CASRSLYEQYF	TGTGCCAGCAGGAGCCTCTACGAGCAGTACTTC
TRBD2	TRBV11-2	TRBJ2-5	-	CASSYFSGGTETQYF	TGTGCCAGCAGTTATTTTAGCGGGGGGACAGAGACCCAGTACTTC
TRBD1	TRBV5-4	TRBJ2-7	-	CASSLRTGVYEQYF	TGTGCCAGCAGCCTGAGGACAGGGGTCTACGAGCAGTACTTC
-	TRBV7-8	TRBJ2-1	-	CASSLFWVGSGGSNEQFF	TGTGCCAGCAGCTTATTTTGGGTGGGGTCAGGGGGGAGTAATGAGCAGTTCTTC
-	TRBV2	TRBJ1-5	-	CASSEILNRQANQPQHF	TGTGCCAGCAGTGAAATTCTGAACCGACAGGCTAATCAGCCCCAGCATTTT
-	TRBV7-9	TRBJ2-7	-	CSSSLVTGKPEQYF	TGTTCCAGCAGCTTAGTTACAGGGAAACCTGAGCAGTACTTC
TRBD1	TRBV6-6	TRBJ1-4	-	CASKNRGLDEKLFF	TGTGCCAGCAAGAACAGGGGGTTGGATGAAAAACTGTTTTTT